What follows is one T cell receptor beta chain and its context. Its antigen is still unknown. Time point noted: baseline pretreatment blood. Noted treatment: 15 Gy SBRT to primary tumor, nephrectomy 4 weeks later. This renal cell carcinoma was of the clear cell type. CDR1 and CDR2 from the germline V gene are SNHLY and FYNNEI. The CDR3 totals 15 residues. Trimming left V 5 bases short and J 3 bases short, with 14 bases between. The sample belongs to a study of radiation and T cells in renal cell carcinoma. Study-level points and caveats: From baseline, blood top tumor clonotypes peaked at 2 weeks post-radiation.

The repertoire was sequenced with immunoSEQ multiplex PCR; TCRdb's copy has only in-frame clones and lacks some. The sample lists approximately 51,000 clones; about 83% were seen once. Specimen: blood, collected from a patient whose treatment included radiotherapy and nephrectomy. The rearrangement uses TRBV2 and TRBJ2-1; D gene uncertain. The receptor's source is a woman in her sixties or seventies with renal cell carcinoma. This CDR3 reads CASSPRDNLYNEQFF. The CDR3 nucleotides read TGTGCCAGCAGTCCCCGAGACAACCTCTACAATGAGCAGTTCTTC.